The rows below give T cell receptor beta chains drawn from one sample of a study of blood T cell repertoires in COVID-19. Sequencing was performed with immunoSEQ multiplex PCR; in TCRdb, only in-frame clones are kept and a portion is missing. The repertoire holds roughly 47,000 clones, with about 90% as singletons. The specimen sequenced was peripheral blood. These receptor sequences come from a man aged 45-60 years with acute or convalescent COVID-19. Each CDR3 is given with its conserved first and last residue. The D gene is left open where the match is weak. Clone size, where shown, is once, few, many, or a class for clones that have expanded.

TRBV19	-	-	TRBJ2-3	16	TGTGCCAGTAGTCCCGACAGGCGCCCTAGCACAGATACGCAGTATTTT	CASSPDRRPSTDTQYF
TRBV5-4	TRBD1	-	TRBJ2-3	16	TGTGCCAGCAGTCCAGGGGGCGCGTTAGGAGCAGATACGCAGTATTTT	CASSPGGALGADTQYF
TRBV4-2	-	-	TRBJ2-7	14	TGTGCCAGCAGCCAAGACCCCAATGGCCTCGAGCAGTACTTC	CASSQDPNGLEQYF
TRBV7-2	-	-	TRBJ1-1	15	TGTGCCAGCAGCCCCCGCCCAGGGTGGGGCACTGAAGCTTTCTTT	CASSPRPGWGTEAFF
TRBV2	-	-	TRBJ1-3	14	TGTGCCATACAGGGAATCGAATGGGGAAACACCATATATTTT	CAIQGIEWGNTIYF
TRBV19	TRBD1	-	TRBJ2-1	15	TGTGCCAGTAGGATCGACAGGGGGCTCTACAATGAGCAGTTCTTC	CASRIDRGLYNEQFF
TRBV24-1	TRBD1	-	TRBJ2-5	15	TGTGCCACCAGTGACCCGGGACAGGGAGGCGAGACCCAGTACTTC	CATSDPGQGGETQYF
TRBV11-3	TRBD2	-	TRBJ2-1	18	TGTGCCAGCAGCCCTGGGGAGGGGACTAGCGGTGGCCACAATGAGCAGTTCTTC	CASSPGEGTSGGHNEQFF
TRBV2	-	-	TRBJ1-2	13	TGTGCCAGCAGTGATAACGGTTTCTATGGCTACACCTTC	CASSDNGFYGYTF
TRBV27	TRBD2	once	TRBJ2-5	15	TGTGCCAGCAGTTGGTCTAGCGGGGGACAAGAGACCCAGTACTTC	CASSWSSGGQETQYF
TRBV29-1	TRBD2	-	TRBJ2-5	15	TGCAGCGTTGAAGGACTAGCGGGGTACCAAGAGACCCAGTACTTC	CSVEGLAGYQETQYF
TRBV28	TRBD1	-	TRBJ1-5	13	TGTGCCAGCAAAACAGGGGGCGTTCAGCCCCAGCATTTT	CASKTGGVQPQHF
TRBV19	TRBD1	-	TRBJ1-1	15	TGTGCCAGTAGTATAGAAGGGACAGTAAACACTGAAGCTTTCTTT	CASSIEGTVNTEAFF
TRBV7-8	TRBD2	-	TRBJ2-5	13	TGTGCCAGCAGCTCACTTAGCGGGGAGACCCAGTACTTC	CASSSLSGETQYF
TRBV4-1	-	-	TRBJ1-5	16	TGCGCCAGCAGCCAAGAAGGGGGGGCGGTCAGGCAGCCCCAGCATTTT	CASSQEGGAVRQPQHF
TRBV19	-	-	TRBJ1-2	14	TGTGCCAGTATGGGTCCCGGGACTAACTATGGCTACACCTTC	CASMGPGTNYGYTF
TRBV5-1	TRBD2	-	TRBJ2-2	15	TGCGCCAGCAGCTACGGGGGGGCGACCACCGGGGAGCTGTTTTTT	CASSYGGATTGELFF
TRBV7-8	-	-	TRBJ1-4	14	TGTGCCAGCAGCTTAACCAGGGGCGGTGAAAAACTGTTTTTT	CASSLTRGGEKLFF
TRBV6-5	TRBD1	-	TRBJ2-1	15	TGTGCCAGCAGGAAGGGACAGGGGATCGACAATGAGCAGTTCTTC	CASRKGQGIDNEQFF
TRBV12-3/TRBV12-4	-	-	TRBJ1-2	13	TGTGCCAGCACCTTGACCGACATGACCGGCTACACCTTC	CASTLTDMTGYTF
TRBV12-3/TRBV12-4	-	-	TRBJ1-5	12	TGTGCCAGCCGCCGAGATAATCAGCCCCAGCATTTT	CASRRDNQPQHF
TRBV2	-	once	TRBJ2-7	15	TGTGCCAGCAGTGAATCTGAGAAACTCACTAGCGAGCAGTACTTC	CASSESEKLTSEQYF
TRBV6-2/TRBV6-3	-	-	TRBJ2-7	15	TGTGCCAGCAGTTACGGCGGCGCCACCTCCTACGAGCAGTACTTC	CASSYGGATSYEQYF
TRBV28	-	-	TRBJ1-5	17	TGTGCCAGCTATACCGTCGTGGGAGGGGAAATTAATCAGCCCCAGCATTTT	CASYTVVGGEINQPQHF
TRBV3-1/TRBV3-2	-	-	TRBJ1-6	14	TGTGCCAGCAGCTTTACAGGGCCCGATTCACCCCTCCACTTT	CASSFTGPDSPLHF
TRBV5-3	-	-	TRBJ2-1	14	TGTGCCAGAAGCTTGTGTACTCCCACCAATGAGCAGTTCTTC	CARSLCTPTNEQFF
TRBV5-1	-	-	TRBJ1-3	16	TGCGCCAGCAGCTTAGACCTTGGAGGGTTTGGAAACACCATATATTTT	CASSLDLGGFGNTIYF
TRBV5-1	-	-	TRBJ1-1	15	TGCGCCAGCACCTCGTACGTACAGGGAGGGACTGAAGCTTTCTTT	CASTSYVQGGTEAFF
TRBV6-5	TRBD2	-	TRBJ2-3	14	TGTGCCAGCAGTAGGACTAGCGGGGGTGATACGCAGTATTTT	CASSRTSGGDTQYF
TRBV14	-	-	TRBJ1-3	17	TGTGCCAGCAGCCCCACAAACAGGTACCTCTCTGGAAACACCATATATTTT	CASSPTNRYLSGNTIYF
TRBV19	-	-	TRBJ1-3	15	TGTGCCAGTACCACCGAGGCATTCTCTGGAAACACCATATATTTT	CASTTEAFSGNTIYF
TRBV18	TRBD2	-	TRBJ2-1	15	TGTGCCAGCTCACACGAGCGGGAGCTAATCAATGAGCAGTTCTTC	CASSHERELINEQFF
TRBV10-3	-	-	TRBJ1-5	13	TGTGCCATCAGTGATACAGGTAATCAGCCCCAGCATTTT	CAISDTGNQPQHF
TRBV7-8	-	-	TRBJ1-4	15	TGTGCCAGCAGCTTAGCGGGCAGGGATAATGAAAAACTGTTTTTT	CASSLAGRDNEKLFF
TRBV5-1	-	-	TRBJ1-4	14	TGCGCCAGCAGCGGTATACAGGGAAATGAAAAACTGTTTTTT	CASSGIQGNEKLFF
TRBV11-2	TRBD1	-	TRBJ1-1	17	TGTGCCAGCAGCTCCACATCTGGGGACAGTATGAACACTGAAGCTTTCTTT	CASSSTSGDSMNTEAFF
TRBV7-3	-	-	TRBJ1-2	13	TGTGCCAGCAGCTTAAGGGGGGGCCATGGCTACACCTTC	CASSLRGGHGYTF
TRBV28	-	once	TRBJ2-1	15	TGTGCCAGCAGTTTAGCCCAACCACGGACATCTGAGCAGTTCTTC	CASSLAQPRTSEQFF
TRBV7-9	-	once	TRBJ1-1	12	TGTGCCAGCAGCTCAACACCAATCGAAGCTTTCTTT	CASSSTPIEAFF
TRBV30	-	-	TRBJ1-2	12	TGTGCCTGGAGTGTTGGGGGACTAGGCTACACCTTC	CAWSVGGLGYTF
TRBV3-1/TRBV3-2	-	-	TRBJ2-7	16	TGTGCCAGCAGCCAAGGGGTGGCGGGGAATTCCTACGAGCAGTACTTC	CASSQGVAGNSYEQYF
TRBV9	-	-	TRBJ1-2	14	TGTGCCAGCAGCGAGGGGATAGACGGCTATGGCTACACCTTC	CASSEGIDGYGYTF